A single sample is the source of the 18 T cell receptor beta chains below, sequenced in a study of response to subunit inactivated influenza vaccine. TCRdb independently ran MiXCR on the RT-PCR reads; one entry per CDR3 protein. The sample lists around 570,000 distinct CDR3 sequences; 11% were seen once. These sequences were also reported in another study, on T cells expressing NK-cell markers. That report adds: It was by 5'RACE template switching with UMIs that TCR beta cDNA was made.

Sample: PBMCs from blood, taken on the day of vaccination. These receptors all stem from a man aged 45 to 65 who received an inactivated influenza vaccine.

Regarding this clonotype: The junction differs from germline at one of its ends, possibly a read error. The genes are TRBV10-2 and TRBJ2-3; a possible D gene is TRBD2 (5 bases). The germline V gene encodes CDR1 WSHSY and CDR2 SAAADI. The CDR3 spans 18 residues. The CDR3 reads CASSESTIWGSSTDTQYF. CDR3 nucleotide sequence: TGCGCCAGCAGTGAGTCGACGATCTGGGGATCTAGCACAGACACGCAGTATTTT.

This clonotype was detected only a few times. The chain uses TRBV6-2 or TRBV6-3 and TRBJ2-5; the match to TRBD2 covers 8 bases. This CDR3 spans 13 amino acids. J lost 2 bases, V lost 11 bases, and 7 bases had no gene match. The V gene's germline CDR1 is MNHEY and CDR2 SVGEGT. CDR3 bases: TGTGCCGGCCGGGTAGCGGGGCAAGAGACCCAGTACTTC. Translated: CAGRVAGQETQYF.

The rearrangement uses TRBV5-4 and TRBJ2-1; the match to TRBD2 covers 11 bases. Losses at the gene ends were 4 bases for V and 7 bases for J; bases not matched to a gene: 10. The CDR3 runs to 16 residues. Germline CDR1 reads SGHNT; CDR2 reads YYREEE (reference sequence). CDR3 DNA: TGTGCCAGCAGCAGCGTAGCGGGAGGGCCTTCAAATGAGCAGTTCTTC. Its protein is CASSSVAGGPSNEQFF.

V usage is TRBV7-8 and J usage is TRBJ2-1; 7 bases align to TRBD2. CDR3 length: 18 residues. V gave up 5 bases and J gave up 0 bases; unmatched junction bases: 13. Germline V lookup: CDR1 SGHVS, CDR2 FQNEAQ. This chain's CDR3 is CASSPVFGRTSSYNEQFF. Here the CDR3 DNA reads TGTGCCAGCAGCCCCGTCTTCGGGAGGACCTCCTCCTACAATGAGCAGTTCTTC.

This chain uses TRBV2 with TRBJ1-2; D gene unclear. The CDR3 sequence is 13 residues long. V lost 2 bases and J lost 5, with 9 bases in between. CDR1 is SNHLY, CDR2 FYNNEI, per germline. In DNA, the CDR3 is TGTGCCAGCAGTGAAATGGCCCTATATGGCTACACCTTC. Residues: CASSEMALYGYTF.

V gene TRBV3-1 combines with J gene TRBJ2-3; 10 bases agree with TRBD2. Germline V gene data show CDR1 as LGHDT and CDR2 as YNNKEL (reference sequence). This CDR3 region has 18 residues. V was clipped by 4 bases and J by 0 bases; unmatched bases: 10. The CDR3 sequence is CASSLGLALTTSTDTQYF. In DNA form, the CDR3 reads TGTGCCAGCAGCCTGGGACTAGCGCTAACGACTAGCACAGATACGCAGTATTTT.

The DNA of the CDR3 is TGTGCCAGCAGCGTAGGGGTGGGACAGCCCCAGCATTTT. This encodes CASSVGVGQPQHF. The chain recombines TRBV12-3 or TRBV12-4 with TRBJ1-5; weak D call: TRBD1 (5 bases). Trimming removed 6 bases from V and 7 bases from J, with 13 bases in between. The CDR3 is made up of 13 amino acids.

The chain carries TRBV19 and TRBJ2-6; TRBD2 matches at 11 bases. The V and J ends lost 0 bases and 3 bases, in that order; junction bases with no gene match: 7. Germline CDR1 reads LNHDA; CDR2 reads SQIVND (reference sequence). The CDR3 has 19 residues. The CDR3 reads CASSIDLAGGGFGANVLTF. The CDR3, as DNA: TGTGCCAGTAGTATAGATCTAGCGGGAGGAGGCTTTGGGGCCAACGTCCTGACTTTC.

This clonotype was detected only a few times. The CDR3 sequence: CASSQVGTGNSPLHF. The DNA of the CDR3 is TGTGCCAGCAGCCAAGTCGGGACAGGCAATTCACCCCTCCACTTT. This chain uses TRBV14 with TRBJ1-6, with TRBD1 matching 8 bases. Trimming took 1 base from V and 7 from J; bases not matched to a gene: 3. The CDR3 runs to 15 residues. Germline-derived CDR1 and CDR2 are SGHDN and FVKESK.

A few counts support this clonotype. The J gene is TRBJ2-3, the V gene TRBV20-1, with 11 positions matching TRBD2. The germline V gene encodes CDR1 DFQATT and CDR2 SNEGSKA (reference sequence). This CDR3 has 14 residues. The V gene end was trimmed by 5 bases and the J gene end by 3 bases; junction bases not matched to a gene: 4. DNA of the CDR3: TGCAGTGCTCACCCTAGCGGGAGGACAGATACGCAGTATTTT. Encoded protein: CSAHPSGRTDTQYF.

The rearrangement uses TRBV18 and TRBJ2-1; TRBD1 or TRBD2 may be the D gene (6 bases each). Deletions cut 8 bases from V and 8 bases from J, with 22 bases between. Germline V gives CDR1 KGHSH, CDR2 LQKENI. This CDR3 region has 15 residues. CDR3 region: CASQRLLGGLDEQFF. The CDR3 region has the DNA TGTGCCAGCCAAAGACTATTGGGGGGCCTCGATGAGCAGTTCTTC.

This chain links TRBV4-1 with TRBJ1-2; tentative D call: TRBD1 (5 bases). Germline values: CDR1 MGHRA, CDR2 YSYEKL. The V gene lost 0 bases and the J gene lost 8 bases, with 10 bases spanning the gap. CDR3 size: 13 residues. The CDR3 DNA follows: TGCGCCAGCAGCCAAGATTTGGCAGGGGGCTACACCTTC. This encodes CASSQDLAGGYTF.

This clonotype was counted a single time. The rearrangement uses TRBV12-5 and TRBJ2-3, with 9 bases lining up with TRBD1. Germline trimming cut 6 bases from V and 0 bases from J; bases unmatched to any gene: 13. CDR1 and CDR2 from the germline V gene are LGHNT and FRNRAP. This CDR3 is built from 18 residues. The CDR3 sequence is CASGSGTGLPSSTDTQYF. The DNA for the CDR3 is TGTGCTAGTGGATCCGGGACAGGGCTCCCTTCTAGCACAGATACGCAGTATTTT.

This clonotype has just a few counts. The rearrangement joins TRBV5-1 to TRBJ2-1, with TRBD1 as a possible D gene (5 bases). The CDR3 is made up of 12 amino acids. V was clipped by 4 bases and J by 15 bases, with 17 bases between them. Germline V gene sequence: CDR1 SGHRS, CDR2 YFSETQ. The CDR3 sequence: CASSAGKTGLFF. CDR3 DNA: TGCGCCAGCAGCGCAGGGAAGACCGGTCTGTTCTTC.

This clonotype has just a few counts. The genes are TRBV9 and TRBJ2-5, with D possibly called TRBD1 or TRBD2 (5 bases each). CDR3 length: 14 residues. CDR1 and CDR2 (germline): SGDLS, YYNGEE. With 4 bases removed from V and 5 bases from J, the gap between germline ends came to 15 bases. The chain's CDR3 is CASSRGTLGETQYF. The CDR3 nucleotides are TGTGCCAGCAGCCGAGGGACCCTCGGGGAGACCCAGTACTTC.

The V gene is TRBV24-1, the J gene TRBJ2-4, with 10 bases matching TRBD1. J gave up 0 bases and V 3 bases, and 4 bases lay outside the gene matches. This CDR3 has 17 amino acids. Germline loops: CDR1 KGHDR, CDR2 SFDVKD. The CDR3 is CATSDGTGDLAKNIQYF. CDR3 bases: TGTGCCACCAGTGATGGGACAGGGGACTTAGCCAAAAACATTCAGTACTTC.

The table lists this clonotype with a few counts. The CDR3 bases are TGCAGCGTGCAACAGGGAGGGAATCAGCCCCAGCATTTT. This translates into CSVQQGGNQPQHF. V gene TRBV29-1 combines with J gene TRBJ1-5, with D perhaps TRBD1 (6 bases). Germline CDR1 is SQVTM and CDR2 is ANQGSEA. The CDR3 is 13 amino acids. V was pared by 6 bases and J by 4 bases, with 13 bases between.

This clonotype was counted ten times or more. The J gene is TRBJ1-6, the V gene TRBV28; 7 bases map to TRBD1. Trimming took 7 bases from V and 7 from J; bases not matched to a gene: 10. Germline loops: CDR1 MDHEN, CDR2 SYDVKM. There are 15 residues in the CDR3. This CDR3 reads CASTFFGTANSPLHF. The CDR3 bases are TGTGCCAGCACCTTCTTTGGGACAGCCAATTCACCCCTCCACTTT.